This T cell receptor beta chain appears in the sequencing data of a study of T and B cells in COVID-19 patients (dated by TCRdb to the early 2020s). Background on the whole study: In this study, adaptive immunity was profiled in COVID-19 patients who either had active infection or had recovered, using TRB and IGH repertoire sequencing of peripheral blood. A recovered cohort was made up of about 18 patients contributing under 25 samples, mostly after mild to moderate COVID-19 managed as outpatients. The recovered cohort had a median age of roughly 30 years, compared with 67 years in the active-infection cohort. In the active-infection cohort, about 60% of the 20 patients were critically ill and required mechanical ventilation or ECMO. Comorbidities linked to unfavorable COVID-19 outcome were present in about 90% of the roughly 20 patients in the active-infection cohort. Over 7 million TCR sequences were analysed in a TCR and BCR sequence repository that covered 37 patients and under 75 time points. A couple of patients were included in both the recovered and active cohorts because samples were available from active disease and after recovery. Repertoire analyses used an age-matched reference group of approximately 40 healthy donors who were negative for COVID-19 antibodies as the comparison. As many as 9 follow-up blood samples were collected from each patient, and in some individuals these samples spanned different disease stages. What the study reported, not specific to this receptor: A total of fewer than 2,500 TCR clusters were exclusive to the recovered cohort, and around 31 of those clusters were low-pGen clusters. The reported TCR clusters were said to need prospective validation before any clinical use. TRBV/TRBJ gene usage was reported as strongly skewed in patients with COVID-19. During active COVID-19 the TRB repertoires were highly clonal, but at recovery diversity and richness rose above the levels seen in healthy donors. Few blood samples were available from mildly ill patients while symptoms were present, and early samples from severe cases were likewise scarce. Specific T cell subsets (CD4+/Treg/CD8+) and sorted SARS-CoV-2-responsive or tetramer+ T cells had not yet been sequenced, with those experiments still ongoing. The size of the cohort was considered insufficient for assessing HLA contributions to COVID-19 susceptibility or severity.

Genomic DNA extracted from blood was used in amounts of about 220-550 ng for amplification of TRB repertoires. For sequencing, an Illumina MiSeq was employed. Multiplex PCR with BIOMED2 TRB-A/B primer pools was used to amplify TRB rearrangements. Illumina-compatible adapters and 7-nucleotide sample barcodes were attached to the amplicons in two consecutive PCRs. Phusion HS II polymerase was used for all library PCRs. Amplicons were gel-purified with the NucleoSpin Gel and PCR Clean-up kit, quantified on Qubit, and pooled at 3 to 4 nM. Before Illumina next-generation sequencing, the quality of the amplicon pool was assessed on an Agilent 2100 Bioanalyzer. Processing in the source paper ran as follows. Annotation of TRB rearrangements was performed with MiXCR 3.0.8 using the default MiXCR reference library. Sequences with fewer than 2 reads and non-productive reads were filtered out, and every unique CDR3 nucleotide sequence was treated as a single clone. Clonality, diversity, richness and V-J gene usage were computed in R 3.5.1. GLIPH2 was used for TCR clustering by CDR3 similarity, and generation probabilities were calculated by OLGA. Only GLIPH2 clusters containing at least four unique TCR clonotypes present in at least three individuals were kept. Clones were called with MiXCR by TCRdb after fastp trimmed the public reads at Q25, and only in-frame beta chains were retained. CDR3 protein sequences are deduplicated, and each keeps its most common genes and DNA. The V and J calls and clone size come from TCRdb's table, not from the authors' own analysis. The table for this sample lists some 8,100 distinct CDR3 sequences; 30% to 45% of them were counted only once. Less than 70% of the sample goes to the ten largest clones.

CDR1 and CDR2 (MNHEY, SVGAGI) derive from the germline V gene. Between the V and J ends, shortened by 6 bases and 4 bases respectively, the junction contains 12 bases. Reading from cysteine to phenylalanine, the CDR3 counts 14 amino acids. The kept DNA is CDR3 alone, 42 bases in frame from the first base. A remark on this clonotype: Its binding antigen is unknown. Base qualities are not recorded, but no much larger clone differs from it by a single base.

Recombination linked TRBV6-5 to TRBJ2-2; matching of 6 bases hints at TRBD1 as the D gene. Sequenced input: blood. The sequence was obtained from a human donor with active COVID-19. CDR3 protein: CASRKQGSTGELFF. The nucleotides read TGTGCCAGCAGGAAACAGGGTTCCACCGGGGAGCTGTTTTTT.